This T cell receptor beta chain appears in the sequencing data of a study of T-cell reconstitution after alpha-beta-depleted transplantation in children. V lost 4 bases and J lost 3, with 13 bases in between. The V gene's germline CDR1 is LGHDT and CDR2 YNNKEL (reference sequence). The CDR3 contains 15 residues. This clonotype was counted ten times or more. Unique molecular identifiers tagged the TCRbeta library. TCRdb recomputed calls from the PCR reads with MiXCR, one row per CDR3 protein. Found here are some 490,000 distinct CDR3 sequences, about an eighth of them singletons; the top ten hold around 6%.

The chain is built from TRBV3-1 and TRBJ2-1; D might be TRBD2 (6 bases). This clonotype was sampled from a human donor who donated a stem cell graft to a child with combined immunodeficiency. The starting material was PBMCs from the stem cell graft donor, obtained from the stem cell graft. The CDR3 reads CASSLWTEGYNEQFF. The CDR3 nucleotides are TGTGCCAGCAGCCTCTGGACGGAGGGCTACAATGAGCAGTTCTTC.